A selection of T cell receptor beta chains follows, all from one sample in a study of OX40 agonist ivuxolimab in advanced cancers. Assay used: immunoSEQ multiplex PCR; TCRdb lists only in-frame clones, some missing. This table has 50,000 to 75,000 clones, about 90% appearing once. This material consisted of CD4+ or CD8+ T cells sorted from blood, taken in a trial of the OX40 agonist ivuxolimab. The receptors originated from an adult with an advanced solid tumor such as melanoma, head and neck, liver or kidney cancer. Both conserved end residues are part of each CDR3. D genes are given only for firm matches. Size is stated for part of the rows, as once, few or many counts, or as a class when the clone is expanded.

clone size	V gene	D gene	J gene	CDR3 DNA	CDR3 protein
-	TRBV5-1	-	TRBJ2-5	TGCGCCAGCAGCTTGCTAGATCAAGAGACCCAGTACTTC	CASSLLDQETQYF
-	TRBV4-3	-	TRBJ1-1	TGCGCCAGCAGCCAAGATCATATGGGAGGGACTGAAGCTTTCTTT	CASSQDHMGGTEAFF
-	TRBV6-1	TRBD1	TRBJ1-4	TGTGCCAGCAGTGGCGCAGGGGGCGCGAGGAGTGAAAAACTGTTTTTT	CASSGAGGARSEKLFF
-	TRBV6-5	-	TRBJ2-7	TGTGCCAGCAGTTACTCTACAGGGAGCTCCTACGAGCAGTACTTC	CASSYSTGSSYEQYF
-	TRBV5-1	-	TRBJ2-1	TGCGCCAGCAGCTTGGCGGCCTCTTTCAGGCCCCAAAGTGGGAGCTCCTACAATGAGCAGTTCTTC	CASSLAASFRPQSGSSYNEQFF
-	TRBV19	-	TRBJ1-2	TGTGCCAGTAGTATAGAAGTTTCAGCTAACTATGGCTACACCTTC	CASSIEVSANYGYTF
few	TRBV6-1	-	TRBJ2-7	TGTGCCAGCACGGCAAGGGGTAACTACGAGCAGTACTTC	CASTARGNYEQYF
once	TRBV4-3	TRBD1	TRBJ1-1	TGCGCCAGCAAACTCCAGGGGGCCACTGAAGCTTTCTTT	CASKLQGATEAFF
-	TRBV5-4	-	TRBJ2-3	TGTGCCAGCAGCCGGCAGGCCTTGGGCATGGATACGCAGTATTTT	CASSRQALGMDTQYF
-	TRBV5-4	TRBD2	TRBJ2-7	TGTGCCAGCAGCAAGATTAGCGGGGCCTACGAGCAGTACTTC	CASSKISGAYEQYF
-	TRBV27	TRBD2	TRBJ2-1	TGTGCCAGCAGTCCCATGGGGGTTTACCTAGCGGCTCAGTTCTTC	CASSPMGVYLAAQFF
-	TRBV18	-	TRBJ1-1	TGTGCCAGCTCACCGGGACGGGGAAACACTGAAGCTTTCTTT	CASSPGRGNTEAFF
-	TRBV7-9	-	TRBJ1-4	TGTGCCAGCAGCTTAGCAGGGACAAGGACTAATGAAAAACTGTTTTTT	CASSLAGTRTNEKLFF
few	TRBV7-2	-	TRBJ2-3	TGTGCCAGCAGCCAGCCGACTATACAGGGACCGGGTACGCAGTATTTT	CASSQPTIQGPGTQYF
-	TRBV6-4	-	TRBJ2-3	TGTGCCAGCAGTGCCCTTGGCAGCACAGATACGCAGTATTTT	CASSALGSTDTQYF
-	TRBV5-1	-	TRBJ1-4	TGCGCCAGCACCTCCAATATCAGGACTAATGAAAAACTGTTTTTT	CASTSNIRTNEKLFF
-	TRBV5-1	-	TRBJ1-3	TGCGCCAGCAGCACGGACACCAACTCTGGAAACACCATATATTTT	CASSTDTNSGNTIYF
-	TRBV5-4	-	TRBJ1-4	TGTGCCAGCACCCCGCACGGAGGGGAAAAACTGTTTTTT	CASTPHGGEKLFF
few	TRBV30	-	TRBJ1-2	TGTGCCTGGAGGAATAATGGCTACACCTTC	CAWRNNGYTF
-	TRBV5-5	-	TRBJ1-2	TGTGCCAGCAGCTTGGGGGAGGTCAACTATGGCTACACCTTC	CASSLGEVNYGYTF
few	TRBV19	TRBD2	TRBJ2-3	TGTGCCAGACAAGATGGACCACTAGCGGATACGCAGTATTTT	CARQDGPLADTQYF
-	TRBV14	-	TRBJ2-2	TGTGCCAGCAGCCAAGAGGGGGGCAGAAACACCGGGGAGCTGTTTTTT	CASSQEGGRNTGELFF
-	TRBV19	TRBD1	TRBJ1-2	TGTGCCAGTTCCGGGACAGGAGCCCAAATCCCCACCTTC	CASSGTGAQIPTF
-	TRBV11-2	-	TRBJ2-5	TGTGCCAGCAGCCCCGGGTCAGCCGTTCAAGAGACCCAGTACTTC	CASSPGSAVQETQYF
-	TRBV9	TRBD2	TRBJ2-3	TGTGCCAGCAGCGCGGGACTAGCGGGGGTATTGACAGATACGCAGTATTTT	CASSAGLAGVLTDTQYF
-	TRBV5-1	-	TRBJ2-1	TGCGCCAGCAGCTTGAAAACTAAGTCGGAGCAGTTCTTC	CASSLKTKSEQFF
-	TRBV7-3	-	TRBJ2-1	TGTGCCAGCAGCTTAACTAAGACAGTTAATGAGCAGTTCTTC	CASSLTKTVNEQFF
-	TRBV5-6	-	TRBJ2-5	TGTGCCAGCAGCCTCGGGACTTCGCTCCAAGAGACCCAGTACTTC	CASSLGTSLQETQYF
-	TRBV18	-	TRBJ2-3	TGTGCCAGCTCACCACCAGGGCTAGCGTTAGATACGCAGTATTTT	CASSPPGLALDTQYF
-	TRBV7-2	-	TRBJ2-7	TGTGCCAGCAGCCAGGGCCCCTCCTACGAGCAGTACTTC	CASSQGPSYEQYF
-	TRBV9	-	TRBJ2-1	TGTGCCAGCAGCTCCTTCTCCTACAATGAGCAGTTCTTC	CASSSFSYNEQFF
-	TRBV19	TRBD1	TRBJ1-3	TGTGCCAGTAGTAGTCAGGGGGCGACGCCCGGAAACACCATATATTTT	CASSSQGATPGNTIYF
-	TRBV2	-	TRBJ1-5	TGTGCCAGCAGTGAAGACAGGGCCCATCAGCCCCAGCATTTT	CASSEDRAHQPQHF
once	TRBV12-2	-	TRBJ1-6	TGTGCAAGTCGCTTTTACGACGGACGCCCTAGTAATTCACCCCTCCACTTT	CASRFYDGRPSNSPLHF
-	TRBV19	-	TRBJ2-3	TGTGCCAGTACCGCGGACGGGACTAGCACAGATACGCAGTATTTT	CASTADGTSTDTQYF
-	TRBV5-4	-	TRBJ1-2	TGTGCCAGCAGCTACGCAGGGTCGGCTAACTATGGCTACACCTTC	CASSYAGSANYGYTF
-	TRBV5-1	-	TRBJ2-7	TGCGCCAGCAGCTTGAGGCAGGGGAACGAGCAGTACTTC	CASSLRQGNEQYF
-	TRBV7-6	-	TRBJ2-2	TGTGCCAGCAGCTTAAGCGGCGGAGACACCGGGGAGCTGTTTTTT	CASSLSGGDTGELFF
-	TRBV19	-	TRBJ2-7	TGTGCCAGTAGTCCTACGGGGCGGGGAAACGAGCAGTACTTC	CASSPTGRGNEQYF
-	TRBV5-1	-	TRBJ2-3	TGCGCCAGCAGCTTGTCCGACGGGGTCACAGATACGCAGTATTTT	CASSLSDGVTDTQYF
-	TRBV5-1	-	TRBJ2-3	TGCGCCAGCAGCTTGGCCATAGGTCTAGCGACATACACAGATACGCAGTATTTT	CASSLAIGLATYTDTQYF
-	TRBV7-2	-	TRBJ2-2	TGTGCCAGCAGCTTAGGACAGGTCAACACCGGGGAGCTGTTTTTT	CASSLGQVNTGELFF
few	TRBV7-6	TRBD1	TRBJ2-7	TGTGCCAGCAGCTTCGACAGGGTTGGCGAGCAGTACTTC	CASSFDRVGEQYF